This T cell receptor (beta chain) is from a study of CD8 T cells in Susac syndrome. General study results and limits: The Susac syndrome CD4+ T cell repertoires displayed no clonal expansion.

TCR beta sequencing was performed on blood CD8+ and CD4+ T cells. Patients with Susac syndrome showed fulfilment of recently defined diagnostic criteria for definite or probable disease. TEMRA cells were FACS-enriched, and CD8+ and CD4+ T cells were isolated negatively. RNA amounts of about 0.45 to 1 ug underwent reverse transcription with random hexamers. Each CDR3 protein gets one entry after TCRdb re-called the immunoSEQ multiplex PCR reads with MiXCR. The sample lists 150,000 to 160,000 distinct CDR3 sequences; approximately 96% were seen once. In regard to this clonotype: Its specificity is unknown.

The germline CDR1 and CDR2 sequences are MNHEY and SVGAGI. Trimming cost V 2 bases and J 1 base, with 11 bases left between them. CDR3 size: 15 residues. This sequence was found in a human donor with Susac syndrome. The chain has TRBV6-5 and TRBJ2-5, with a tentative D call TRBD2 (7 bases). Specimen: CD4+ T cells from PBMCs. For the CDR3, the DNA is TGTGCCAGCAGTTACGGGGGGGGGCGCCAAGAGACCCAGTACTTC. Amino acids: CASSYGGGRQETQYF.